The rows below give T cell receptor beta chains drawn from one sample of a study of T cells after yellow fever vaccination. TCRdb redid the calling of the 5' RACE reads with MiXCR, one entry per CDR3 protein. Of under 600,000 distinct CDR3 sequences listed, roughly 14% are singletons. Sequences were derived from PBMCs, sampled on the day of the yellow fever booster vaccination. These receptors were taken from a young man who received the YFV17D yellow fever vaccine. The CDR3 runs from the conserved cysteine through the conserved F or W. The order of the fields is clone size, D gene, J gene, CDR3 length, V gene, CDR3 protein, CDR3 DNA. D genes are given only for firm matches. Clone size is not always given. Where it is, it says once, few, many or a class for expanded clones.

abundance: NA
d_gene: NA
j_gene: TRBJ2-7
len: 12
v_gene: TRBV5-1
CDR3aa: CASSLGGPEQYF
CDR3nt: TGCGCCAGCAGCTTGGGAGGACCCGAGCAGTACTTC

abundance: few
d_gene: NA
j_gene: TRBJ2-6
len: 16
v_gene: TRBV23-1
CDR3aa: CASSQSALSGANVLTF
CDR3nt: TGCGCCAGCAGTCAATCGGCACTCTCTGGGGCCAACGTCCTGACTTTC

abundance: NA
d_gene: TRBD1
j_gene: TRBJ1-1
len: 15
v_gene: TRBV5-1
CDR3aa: CASSLLYGQESEAFF
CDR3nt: TGCGCCAGCAGCTTGTTGTACGGACAGGAGAGTGAAGCTTTCTTT

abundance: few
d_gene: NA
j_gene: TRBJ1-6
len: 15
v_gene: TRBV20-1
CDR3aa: CSANPESGGNSPLHF
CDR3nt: TGCAGTGCTAACCCCGAATCGGGGGGAAATTCACCCCTCCACTTT

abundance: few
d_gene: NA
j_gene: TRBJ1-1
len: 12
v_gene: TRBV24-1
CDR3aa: CATSEIGEVAFF
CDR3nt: TGTGCCACCAGTGAAATTGGGGAAGTAGCTTTCTTT

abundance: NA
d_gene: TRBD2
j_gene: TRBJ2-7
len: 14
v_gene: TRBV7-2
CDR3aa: CASRSPLAGGEQYF
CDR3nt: TGTGCCAGCCGAAGCCCACTAGCGGGAGGCGAGCAGTACTTC

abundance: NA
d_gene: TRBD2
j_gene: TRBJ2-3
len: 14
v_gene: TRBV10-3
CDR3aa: CAISAGRTTDTQYF
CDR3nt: TGTGCCATCAGTGCCGGGAGGACCACAGATACGCAGTATTTT

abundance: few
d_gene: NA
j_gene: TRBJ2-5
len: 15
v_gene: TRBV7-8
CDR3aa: CASSRDPVPQETQYF
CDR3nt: TGTGCCAGCAGCAGAGACCCGGTCCCACAAGAGACCCAGTACTTC

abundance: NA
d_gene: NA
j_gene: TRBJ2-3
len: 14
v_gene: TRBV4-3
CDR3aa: CASSQDHITDTQYF
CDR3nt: TGCGCCAGCAGCCAAGATCATATCACAGATACGCAGTATTTT

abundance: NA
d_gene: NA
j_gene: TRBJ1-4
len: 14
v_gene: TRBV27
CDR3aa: CASRRTAFNEKLFF
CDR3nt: TGTGCCAGCAGGAGGACAGCGTTCAATGAAAAACTGTTTTTT

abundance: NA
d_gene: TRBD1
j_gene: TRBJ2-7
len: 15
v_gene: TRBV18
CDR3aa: CASSPRQGEHYEQYF
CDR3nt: TGTGCCAGCTCACCGAGACAGGGTGAGCACTACGAGCAGTACTTC